The 12 T cell receptor beta chains given below trace back to one sample, sequenced in a study of T cells expressing NK-cell markers. TCRdb reworked the 5' RACE reads into one entry per CDR3 protein, no DNA. In total, the table holds 350,000 to 500,000 distinct CDR3 sequences. The material sequenced was blood T cells: a sorted CD56 or NKG2C T cell subset, CD4+ or CD8+ T cells, or bulk PBMC T cells (not recorded which). All receptors derive from a woman between 18 and 70 years old in good health.

V and J are TRBV4-2 and TRBJ1-1. The CDR3 totals 17 residues. From germline, CDR1 is LGHNA and CDR2 YNFKEQ. CDR3 in amino acids: CASSQDVAGDSNTEAFF.

The V and J genes are TRBV9 and TRBJ2-3; no DNA is available, so the TRBD2 call from TCRdb remains unchecked. Looked up from germline, CDR1 is SGDLS and CDR2 is YYNGEE. The CDR3 extends over 13 amino acids. The CDR3 sequence is CASSPSGVDTQYF.

The chain combines TRBV29-1 with TRBJ2-5. In germline, CDR1 is SQVTM, CDR2 ANQGSEA. The CDR3 has 16 residues. The CDR3 sequence is CSVVLFGGLYQETQYF.

The chain uses TRBV6-1 and TRBJ2-5; TCRdb reports TRBD2, a call that lacks DNA to check it against. CDR1 and CDR2 from the germline V gene are MNHNS and SASEGT. The CDR3 is 16 residues long. CDR3 loop: CASSSPTTKSGETQYF.

V and J are TRBV29-1 and TRBJ2-2; no DNA is available, so the TRBD1 call from TCRdb remains unchecked. This CDR3 comprises 15 residues. Germline V gene sequence: CDR1 SQVTM, CDR2 ANQGSEA. The CDR3: CSPTDRGRPTGELFF.

The chain uses TRBV5-4 and TRBJ1-6; lacking DNA, the TRBD1 call made by TCRdb goes unchecked. CDR1 is SGHNT, CDR2 YYREEE, per germline (reference sequence). The CDR3 consists of 14 residues. This CDR3 is CASNQGQTNSPLHF.

V gene TRBV6-5 combines with J gene TRBJ1-2; TCRdb proposes TRBD1, but this gene call is untestable without DNA. CDR1 and CDR2 from the germline V gene are MNHEY and SVGAGI. CDR3 size: 17 residues. The CDR3 sequence is CASSYDNRDRGDYGYTF.

The gene calls are TRBV7-2 and TRBJ1-2; checking the TCRdb D call of TRBD1 is not possible without DNA. Germline CDR1 reads SGHTA; CDR2 reads FQGNSA. This CDR3 has 13 residues. CDR3 sequence: CASSTDKNYGYTF.

This CDR3 is CASSPDLRLPDTQYF. The V and J genes are TRBV7-2 and TRBJ2-3. The CDR3 extends over 15 amino acids. Germline loops: CDR1 SGHTA, CDR2 FQGNSA. The full variable domain, its missing parts supplied by reference TRBV7-2 and TRBJ2-3, is GAGVSQSPSNKVTEKGKDVELRCDPISGHTALYWYRQSLGQGLEFLIYFQGNSAPDKSGLPSDRFSAERTGGSVSTLTIQRTQQEDSAVYLCASSPDLRLPDTQYFGPGTRLTVL.

V usage is TRBV2 and J usage is TRBJ2-2; TCRdb picks TRBD1, but there is no DNA to check that call. The germline CDR1 and CDR2 sequences are SNHLY and FYNNEI. This CDR3 region has 12 residues. CDR3 amino acids: CASKGGRGELFF.

The genes are TRBV7-9 and TRBJ2-1; TCRdb's D call of TRBD1 is untestable without DNA. This CDR3 has 14 residues. Germline CDR1 SEHNR, CDR2 FQNEAQ (reference sequence). The CDR3 loop is CASSWQTDNNEQFF.

The V gene is TRBV5-5, the J gene TRBJ1-3. This CDR3 contains 14 residues. The germline V gene encodes CDR1 SGHKS and CDR2 YYEKEE (reference sequence). This CDR3 is CASSLQESGNTIYF.